This T cell receptor (beta chain) was documented in a study of blood T cell repertoires in COVID-19. Original methodology: Scientists estimated how many nucleated cells there were by amplifying reference gene primers. Sequenced by immunoSEQ multiplex PCR; TCRdb stores in-frame clones only, minus some. The V and J calls and the clone size are those of that table, but D and trimming were determined from the DNA. The table includes under 300,000 clones, roughly 89% detected once. Germline V lookup: CDR1 LGHNA, CDR2 YSLEER. Trimming removed 0 bases at V and 4 bases at J, with 21 bases between. This CDR3 comprises 18 residues.

This receptor was obtained from a man aged 25-40 years who had recovered from COVID-19. The sample consisted of peripheral blood. The chain carries TRBV4-3 and TRBJ1-2; TRBD1 might be the D (6 bases). CDR3 loop: CASSQDSAWEQGAYGYTF. The CDR3 DNA reads as TGCGCCAGCAGCCAAGATAGCGCGTGGGAACAGGGCGCCTATGGCTACACCTTC.